Presented here are 9 T cell receptor beta chains from one specimen sequenced in a study of shared clonotypes between healthy human individuals. TCRdb keeps only in-frame clones here, not all; method: immunoSEQ multiplex PCR. The sample carries about 2.4 million clones, roughly 93% recorded once. Sample: naive CD4+ T cells from PBMCs. Subset defined: CD45RA+ positively selected. These receptors all come from a man between 18 and 35 years old in good health. Some clones in this sample may be carry-over from other donors' samples.

This clone occurred once. J is TRBJ2-1 and V is TRBV10-3; the match to TRBD1 covers 9 bases. J gave up 5 bases and V 2 bases, and 7 bases lay outside the gene matches. Germline V CDR1 and CDR2: ENHRY, SYGVKD. The CDR3 is 16 amino acids. As DNA, the CDR3 is TGTGCCATCAGTGAGACGGGACAGGGAGCCGACAATGAGCAGTTCTTC. Amino acid sequence: CAISETGQGADNEQFF.

The V gene is TRBV19, the J gene TRBJ1-2, with unresolved D. Trimming removed 6 bases at V and 2 bases at J, with 10 bases between. The CDR3 length is 13 residues. Per the germline V gene, CDR1 is LNHDA and CDR2 is SQIVND (reference sequence). CDR3 bases: TGTGCCAGTAGCAGGACGAGCAACTATGGCTACACCTTC. Protein sequence: CASSRTSNYGYTF.

The rearrangement joins TRBV6-9 to TRBJ2-1; 8 bases are shared with TRBD2. CDR3 length: 15 residues. CDR1 and CDR2 from the germline V gene are MNHGY and SVAAGI. J lost 4 bases, V lost 5 bases, and 7 bases had no gene match. The CDR3 DNA reads TGTGCCAGCAGTCCCTCGGGACTAGGATACAATGAGCAGTTCTTC. This codes for CASSPSGLGYNEQFF.

The CDR3 DNA reads TGTGCCAGCTCACCAAGGCTCGTCGGGAGCCCCAAGGGAGAGACCCAGTACTTC. Its protein is CASSPRLVGSPKGETQYF. The rearrangement links TRBV18 to TRBJ2-5, with D possibly being TRBD2 (6 bases). CDR1 is KGHSH and CDR2 is LQKENI in the germline V gene. The CDR3 is 18 residues long. Trimming pared 2 bases from V and 4 bases from J, leaving 23 bases between.

A remark on this clone: Distinct nucleotide sequences in the sample also encode this CDR3. The chain's CDR3 is CASSSAYEQYF. Here the CDR3 DNA reads TGTGCCAGCAGCTCGGCTTACGAGCAGTACTTC. The chain has TRBV5-4 and TRBJ2-7; D ambiguous. Trimming took 3 bases from V and 4 from J, leaving 5 bases between them. Germline V gene sequence: CDR1 SGHNT, CDR2 YYREEE (reference sequence). The length of the CDR3 is 11 residues.

This clone was seen a few times. The chain employs TRBV20-1 and TRBJ1-4; 7 nucleotides match TRBD1. Germline V lookup: CDR1 DFQATT, CDR2 SNEGSKA (reference sequence). With 6 bases clipped from V and 11 bases from J, the junction kept 6 bases outside the gene matches. CDR3 size: 11 residues. The CDR3 is CSAPDRAKLFF. Written as DNA, the CDR3 is TGCAGTGCCCCTGACAGGGCCAAACTGTTTTTT.

The chain links TRBV10-3 to TRBJ2-3; TRBD2 matches 11 bases. Germline lookup yields CDR1 ENHRY and CDR2 SYGVKD. Germline trimming cut 8 bases from V and 4 bases from J; bases unmatched to any gene: 8. CDR3 size: 15 residues. The CDR3 nucleotides are TGTGCCATCCGGCCTAGCGGGGGGTCCCCAGATACGCAGTATTTT. Translating gives CAIRPSGGSPDTQYF.

The chain links TRBV5-1 to TRBJ2-1, with D possibly being TRBD1 (5 bases). The germline V gene encodes CDR1 SGHRS and CDR2 YFSETQ. V was clipped by 0 bases and J by 9 bases, with 16 bases between them. The CDR3 is 15 residues long. CDR3 coding DNA: TGCGCCAGCAGCTTGGTAGCTGGGGCAAAAGGTGAGCAGTTCTTC. Translation gives CASSLVAGAKGEQFF. The whole variable domain, filled in from reference TRBV5-1 and TRBJ2-1, reads KAGVTQTPRYLIKTRGQQVTLSCSPISGHRSVSWYQQTPGQGLQFLFEYFSETQRNKGNFPGRFSGRQFSNSRSEMNVSTLELGDSALYLCASSLVAGAKGEQFFGPGTRLTVL.

The rearrangement joins TRBV10-3 to TRBJ2-3; maybe TRBD1 (5 bases). Looked up from germline, CDR1 is ENHRY and CDR2 is SYGVKD. This CDR3 contains 13 residues. The V end was cut by 8 bases, the J end by 0 bases, with 9 bases between. The DNA for the CDR3 is TGTGCCATCGGAAAGGGGAGCACAGATACGCAGTATTTT. Residues: CAIGKGSTDTQYF.